Shown below are 29 T cell receptor beta chains from a single sample sequenced in a study of T cell clonality in common variable immunodeficiency. Study-wide results and caveats: Common variable immunodeficiency TCR beta sequences reportedly had fewer deletions and N-nucleotide insertions.

Which antigens these TCRs recognize remains unknown. Profiling relied on immunoSEQ multiplex PCR, and the TCRdb table lists in-frame clones only, not all of them. The sample holds approximately 28,000 clones, and no clone turns up only once. Sequencing input: peripheral blood mononuclear cells. These receptors were collected from a human donor with common variable immunodeficiency.

This clone was detected a few times. The CDR3 end is not reached by the read, which stops 3 residues before it; the germline J gene fills it in. The chain links TRBV5-1 to TRBJ2-3; 14 positions agree with TRBD2. CDR1 and CDR2 (germline): SGHRS, YFSETQ. Unmatched junction bases numbered 11, after V lost 1 base and J lost 1 base. There are 20 residues in the CDR3. CDR3 bases read: TGCGCCAGCAGCTTGAACCCACGGGGACTAGCGGGAGTCGGCACAGATACG. Amino acids: CASSLNPRGLAGVGTDT. The CDR3 as a whole reads CASSLNPRGLAGVGTDTQYF.

On this clone: With the read ending 3 residues before the CDR3 end, the germline J gene is used to fill in that end. The chain combines TRBV2 with TRBJ1-1, with D hard to call. There are 15 residues in the CDR3. CDR1 SNHLY and CDR2 FYNNEI come from the germline V gene. Trimming took off 2 bases at V and 0 bases at J, with 10 bases between the two ends. Partial CDR3 DNA: TGTGCCAGCAGTGAACGCAGGCGAATGAACACTGAA. Its translation is CASSERRRMNTE. The whole CDR3 protein reads CASSERRRMNTEAFF.

This clone appeared many times. The read halts 3 residues ahead of the CDR3 end, with the missing end drawn from the germline J gene. J is TRBJ2-7 and V is TRBV20-1, with D tentatively TRBD1 (6 bases). The CDR3 is 13 residues long. Trimming removed 3 bases at V and 3 bases at J, with 12 bases between. The germline V gene has CDR1 DFQATT and CDR2 SNEGSKA (reference sequence). The CDR3 protein is CSARGAVFYEQYF. The sequenced CDR3 bases are TGCAGTGCTAGGGGGGCAGTTTTCTACGAG.

Ten or more counts support this clone. Read data end 3 residues before the CDR3 end; the end is taken from the germline J gene. The chain links TRBV20-1 to TRBJ2-3, with 9 bases matching TRBD2. V dropped 1 base and J dropped 3; count of bases not matched to a gene: 8. This CDR3 region has 16 residues. CDR1 and CDR2 from the germline V gene are DFQATT and SNEGSKA (reference sequence). The CDR3 spells CSARAVLAGATDTQYF. The part of the CDR3 DNA that was read is TGCAGTGCTAGAGCTGTCTTAGCGGGAGCAACAGATACG.

This clone was seen at least ten times. The CDR3 is cut off 3 residues early in the read; its end comes from the germline J gene. The J gene is TRBJ2-1, the V gene TRBV5-6, with D perhaps TRBD2 (5 bases). Per the germline V gene, CDR1 is SGHDT and CDR2 is YYEEEE. Between the trimmed V and J ends, which lost 6 bases and 3 bases, there was a span of 16 bases. The CDR3 is made up of 15 amino acids. CDR3 protein: CASNSDGGRYNEQFF. The sequenced part of the CDR3 DNA is TGTGCCAGCAATAGCGATGGAGGACGCTACAATGAG. Filled out from reference TRBV5-6 and TRBJ2-1, the complete variable domain reads DAGVTQSPTHLIKTRGQQVTLRCSPKSGHDTVSWYQQALGQGPQFIFQYYEEEERQRGNFPDRFSGHQFPNYSSELNVNALLLGDSALYLCASNSDGGRYNEQFFGPGTRLTVL.

This clone was recorded at least ten times. The CDR3 end falls 3 residues outside the read, so it is completed with the germline J gene. J is TRBJ2-3 and V is TRBV19; 9 positions match TRBD1. The J segment lost 4 bases and the V segment lost 6 bases, leaving 5 bases of the junction unmatched. The CDR3 contains 14 residues. The V gene's germline CDR1 is LNHDA and CDR2 SQIVND (reference sequence). CDR3 loop: CASRRTGGPDTQYF. The covered CDR3 bases are TGTGCCAGTAGGCGAACAGGGGGCCCAGATACG.

As regards this clone: Read data end 3 residues before the CDR3 end; the end is taken from the germline J gene. The rearrangement uses TRBV7-6 and TRBJ2-7, with D tentatively TRBD1 or TRBD2 (5 bases each). The CDR3 length is 15 residues. Germline CDR1 reads SGHVS; CDR2 reads FNYEAQ. Trimming left V 5 bases short and J 4 bases short, with 18 bases between. The sequenced CDR3 bases are TGTGCCAGCAGCCCGCGAGGGGATTTGCTTTACGAG. Protein product: CASSPRGDLLYE. The CDR3 in its entirety is CASSPRGDLLYEQYF.

This clone was recorded many times. Read sequence stops 3 residues before the CDR3 end, and the germline J gene provides the missing end. The chain links TRBV19 to TRBJ2-2, with D unresolved. The CDR3 is 13 residues long. The V gene's germline CDR1 is LNHDA and CDR2 SQIVND (reference sequence). V was cut by 1 base and J by 9 bases, with 9 bases left in between. The CDR3 loop is CASSIGSTRELFF. The CDR3 DNA, read in part, is TGTGCCAGTAGTATAGGTAGTACCAGGGAG.

Many counts were recorded for this clone. From the germline J gene comes the end of the CDR3, since the read stops 3 residues before it. This chain joins TRBV19 and TRBJ2-6; 8 bases line up with TRBD2. Germline V gives CDR1 LNHDA, CDR2 SQIVND (reference sequence). This CDR3 has 18 residues. V trimming: 2 bases; J trimming: 0 bases; junction bases outside the gene matches: 6. CDR3 DNA, as far as it was read: TGTGCCAGTAGTATATTAGCGGGGACAAGCTCTGGGGCCAACGTC. Translating gives CASSILAGTSSGANV. The CDR3 as a whole reads CASSILAGTSSGANVLTF.

This clone was detected ten times or more. The read halts 3 residues ahead of the CDR3 end, with the missing end drawn from the germline J gene. The V gene is TRBV20-1, the J gene TRBJ2-1, with 7 positions matching TRBD2. CDR3 length: 15 amino acids. V was clipped by 3 bases and J by 4 bases; unmatched bases: 9. The germline gives CDR1 DFQATT, CDR2 SNEGSKA (reference sequence). CDR3 protein: CSARRGRVGYNEQFF. CDR3 bases read: TGCAGTGCTAGGCGGGGGAGGGTAGGGTACAATGAG.

About this clone itself: The read finishes 3 residues shy of the CDR3 end, and the germline J gene is used to complete it. This rearrangement joins TRBV7-3 to TRBJ2-3; D not resolved. The CDR3 spans 12 residues. The V gene's germline CDR1 is SGHTA and CDR2 FQGTGA. The CDR3 here is CASSLESITQYF. CDR3 bases read: TGTGCCAGCAGCTTAGAGAGCATAACG.

This clone was seen a handful of times. Coverage ceases 3 residues before the CDR3 finishes, and the germline J gene fills in the end. J is TRBJ1-3 and V is TRBV19; D ambiguous. This CDR3 is built from 16 residues. Looked up from germline, CDR1 is LNHDA and CDR2 is SQIVND (reference sequence). V lost 6 bases to trimming and J lost 0 bases, with 15 bases between them. The chain's CDR3 is CASSQEGEISGNTIYF. CDR3 DNA (partial): TGTGCCAGTAGCCAAGAAGGTGAAATCTCTGGAAACACC.

This clone was detected many times. The CDR3: CASSFTSQGVAEAFF. The sequenced part of the CDR3 DNA is TGTGCCAGCAGCTTTACCTCCCAGGGAGTAGCTGAA. The V call is TRBV11-2, the J call TRBJ1-1; the D gene is possibly TRBD1 (5 bases). The read is 3 residues too short to cover the CDR3 end, so that end is filled in from the germline J gene. The CDR3 length is 15 residues. Trimming took 3 bases from V and 6 from J, leaving 17 bases between them. Per germline, CDR1 SGHAT and CDR2 FQNNGV.

This clone was counted ten times or more. The sequence runs out 3 residues before the end of the CDR3; the remainder is reconstructed from the germline J gene. The chain has TRBV19 and TRBJ1-1; perhaps TRBD1 as D (6 bases). The CDR3 extends over 15 amino acids. Germline V gives CDR1 LNHDA, CDR2 SQIVND (reference sequence). V gave up 10 bases and J gave up 6 bases, with 24 bases separating them. The CDR3 bases that were read are TGTGCCACTCTGGACAGTTGGGGCGTAACAGCTGAA. This codes for CATLDSWGVTAE. The whole CDR3 sequence is CATLDSWGVTAEAFF. Variable domain in full (rest from reference TRBV19 and TRBJ1-1): DGGITQSPKYLFRKEGQNVTLSCEQNLNHDAMYWYRQDPGQGLRLIYYSQIVNDFQKGDIAEGYSVSREKKESFPLTVTSAQKNPTAFYLCATLDSWGVTAEAFFGQGTRLTVV.

In this sample, this clone turned up a few times. The read halts 3 residues ahead of the CDR3 end, with the missing end drawn from the germline J gene. This chain joins TRBV10-2 and TRBJ2-3, with D uncertain. CDR1 and CDR2 from the germline V gene are WSHSY and SAAADI. V lost 4 bases and J lost 0, with 17 bases in between. The CDR3 sequence is 17 residues long. CDR3: CASSAPVMSRSTDTQYF. The CDR3 DNA, read in part, is TGCGCCAGCAGTGCCCCCGTGATGAGCAGGAGCACAGATACG.

There are a few counts of this clone. The read stops 3 residues short of the end of the CDR3; the missing end is completed from the germline J gene. The V gene is TRBV5-1, the J gene TRBJ1-5, with a tentative D call TRBD1 (6 bases). The CDR3 is 15 residues long. Germline CDR1 SGHRS, CDR2 YFSETQ. Trimming removed 0 bases at V and 5 bases at J, with 12 bases between. The CDR3 sequence: CASSLEGHSYQPQHF. The sequenced part of the CDR3 DNA is TGCGCCAGCAGCTTGGAGGGACACTCATATCAGCCC.

In its sample, this clone was seen many times. Read sequence stops 3 residues before the CDR3 end, and the germline J gene provides the missing end. The genes are TRBV20-1 and TRBJ2-1, with a possible D match to TRBD1 (6 bases). The germline V gene encodes CDR1 DFQATT and CDR2 SNEGSKA (reference sequence). V was cut by 6 bases and J by 1 base, with 19 bases left in between. There are 16 residues in the CDR3. CDR3 amino acids: CSASMKGTPSYNEQFF. The sequenced part of the CDR3 DNA is TGCAGTGCCAGCATGAAAGGGACACCTTCCTACAATGAG.

This clone was seen ten or more times. Sequencing ends 3 residues short of the CDR3 end; the germline J gene provides the rest. This chain joins TRBV19 and TRBJ2-2, with D possibly being TRBD2 (5 bases). The germline V gene has CDR1 LNHDA and CDR2 SQIVND (reference sequence). The CDR3 spans 13 residues. Trimming pared 5 bases from V and 9 bases from J, leaving 13 bases between. The DNA read from the CDR3 is TGTGCCAGTAGTCCCCGAGGGTTCAGGGAG. Residues: CASSPRGFRE. From start to end, the CDR3 is CASSPRGFRELFF.

This clone was counted many times. The CDR3 end lies 3 residues beyond the end of the read and is filled in from the germline J gene. The chain carries TRBV5-4 and TRBJ2-1; D might be TRBD1 (5 bases). The CDR3 has 16 residues. Between the trimmed V and J ends, which lost 5 bases and 5 bases, there was a span of 20 bases. The germline CDR1 and CDR2 sequences are SGHNT and YYREEE (reference sequence). The sequenced part of the CDR3 DNA is TGTGCCAGCAGTCCAGGGTTTGTAAATTCCCACAATGAG. It specifies CASSPGFVNSHNE. The full CDR3 protein reads CASSPGFVNSHNEQFF.

This clone has at least ten counts. Coverage ceases 3 residues before the CDR3 finishes, and the germline J gene fills in the end. The rearrangement uses TRBV19 and TRBJ1-1; TRBD1 is a possible D gene (5 bases). The germline gives CDR1 LNHDA, CDR2 SQIVND (reference sequence). The CDR3 extends over 15 amino acids. V was pared by 2 bases and J by 0 bases, with 10 bases between. This chain's CDR3 is CASSISGTVNTEAFF. The sequenced part of the CDR3 DNA is TGTGCCAGTAGTATATCCGGGACTGTGAACACTGAA.

This clone appeared many times. The read halts 3 residues ahead of the CDR3 end, with the missing end drawn from the germline J gene. The chain joins TRBV30 to TRBJ2-5; no definite D call. Germline CDR1 is GTSNPN and CDR2 is SVGIG (reference sequence). Trimming removed 0 bases from V and 7 bases from J, with 6 bases in between. CDR3 length: 11 residues. Partial CDR3 DNA: TGTGCCTGGAGTGTACTACGGACC. Residues: CAWSVLRT. The CDR3 in its entirety is CAWSVLRTQYF.

There are many counts of this clone. Read sequence stops 3 residues before the CDR3 end, and the germline J gene provides the missing end. The chain combines TRBV20-1 with TRBJ1-6; a weak D match, TRBD1 (5 bases). With 5 bases removed from V and 0 bases from J, the gap between germline ends came to 26 bases. CDR3 length: 20 amino acids. CDR1 is DFQATT, CDR2 SNEGSKA, per germline (reference sequence). The DNA read from the CDR3 is TGCAGTGCTGTTCCCGGGACTCTCAGTTCCCGAAGCTCCTATAATTCACCC. It codes for CSAVPGTLSSRSSYNSP. Given in full, the CDR3 is CSAVPGTLSSRSSYNSPLHF.

Ten or more counts support this clone. The read terminates 3 residues before the CDR3 end, so the remaining end is supplied by the germline J gene. The V call is TRBV19, the J call TRBJ2-2, with 8 bases aligning to TRBD2. Germline values: CDR1 LNHDA, CDR2 SQIVND (reference sequence). With 5 bases clipped from V and 4 bases from J, the junction kept 6 bases outside the gene matches. The CDR3 loop spans 15 amino acids. CDR3 in amino acids: CASSSGTRGTGELFF. The covered CDR3 bases are TGTGCCAGTAGTTCCGGGACTAGAGGCACCGGGGAG.

This clone occurred a few times. The read ends 3 residues shy of where the CDR3 ends; the end is completed using the germline J gene. The chain joins TRBV18 to TRBJ2-2; 9 bases align to TRBD1. This CDR3 region has 15 residues. Germline V gene sequence: CDR1 KGHSH, CDR2 LQKENI. J was trimmed by 4 bases and V by 4 bases; bases with no gene match: 4. The part of the CDR3 DNA that was read is TGTGCCAGCTCACTTGGACAGGGGACCACCGGGGAG. Translation gives CASSLGQGTTGE. In full, the CDR3 reads CASSLGQGTTGELFF.

This clone was detected only a few times. From the germline J gene comes the end of the CDR3, since the read stops 3 residues before it. V is TRBV7-9 and J is TRBJ1-1; D call uncertain. V was cut by 5 bases and J by 1 base, with 11 bases left in between. CDR1 is SEHNR and CDR2 is FQNEAQ in the germline V gene (reference sequence). The CDR3 is 14 amino acids. CDR3 bases read: TGTGCCAGCAGCCCAGCGCCCTCGAACACTGAA. It yields the protein CASSPAPSNTE. The full CDR3 protein is CASSPAPSNTEAFF.

In its sample, this clone was seen many times. The read ends 3 residues before the CDR3 terminus; that terminus is restored from the germline J gene. The chain links TRBV30 to TRBJ2-7; D is unresolved. The germline V and J ends were trimmed by 3 bases and 6 bases, with 15 bases remaining between them. The CDR3 runs 13 residues. The V gene's germline CDR1 is GTSNPN and CDR2 SVGIG (reference sequence). This CDR3 is CAWSRKGLGEQYF. The CDR3 DNA, read in part, is TGTGCCTGGAGCCGAAAGGGTTTGGGCGAG.

This clone was counted ten times or more. Read data end 3 residues before the CDR3 end; the end is taken from the germline J gene. The J gene is TRBJ1-2, the V gene TRBV18; no firm D call. The germline gives CDR1 KGHSH, CDR2 LQKENI. The CDR3 has 14 residues. Deletions cut 0 bases from V and 1 base from J, with 6 bases between. This chain's CDR3 is CASSPPAVNYGYTF. The part of the CDR3 DNA that was read is TGTGCCAGCTCACCACCAGCGGTTAACTATGGC.

Judged by abundance, this clone is medium-sized (0.01 to 0.1%). The read gets to within 3 residues of the CDR3 end, and the germline J gene fills in the rest. V usage is TRBV5-4 and J usage is TRBJ2-3; no clear D. The CDR3 runs to 14 residues. V lost 0 bases and J 4 bases, leaving 9 bases between the germline ends. The V gene's germline CDR1 is SGHNT and CDR2 YYREEE (reference sequence). CDR3 amino acids: CASSLVSVADTQYF. CDR3 DNA (partial): TGTGCCAGCAGCTTGGTTAGTGTGGCAGATACG. Using reference TRBV5-4 and TRBJ2-3 for the parts outside the CDR3, the full variable domain is ETGVTQSPTHLIKTRGQQVTLRCSSQSGHNTVSWYQQALGQGPQFIFQYYREEENGRGNFPPRFSGLQFPNYSSELNVNALELDDSALYLCASSLVSVADTQYFGPGTRLTVL.

The sample holds many counts of this clone. The read is 3 residues too short to cover the CDR3 end, so that end is filled in from the germline J gene. V gene TRBV6-1 combines with J gene TRBJ2-5; D may correspond to TRBD1 or TRBD2 (5 bases each). The V end was cut by 4 bases, the J end by 4 bases, with 16 bases between. Germline V lookup: CDR1 MNHNS, CDR2 SASEGT. The CDR3 is 15 amino acids. CDR3: CASSAVAGRLETQYF. The DNA read from the CDR3 is TGTGCCAGCAGTGCTGTGGCAGGGAGATTAGAGACC.